A selection of T cell receptor beta chains follows, all from one sample in a study of blood T cell repertoires in COVID-19. The method was immunoSEQ multiplex PCR; TCRdb's version includes in-frame clones alone and lacks a portion of them. Of roughly 250,000 clones listed, just over 90% were seen once; the top ten hold under 2.5%. The sample consisted of PBMCs or T cells enriched from blood (not recorded which). These receptors were taken from a woman aged 18-30 years who had recovered from COVID-19. The CDR3 runs from the conserved cysteine through the conserved F or W. D genes are given only for firm matches. Clone sizes are given selectively: once, few, many, or a class where the clone is expanded.

TRBD1,NA,TRBJ2-1,TRBV24-1,CATSRQGRYNEQFF,TGTGCCACCAGTCGACAGGGACGGTACAATGAGCAGTTCTTC
NA,NA,TRBJ1-1,TRBV5-4,CASSHTWNTEAFF,TGTGCCAGCAGTCATACATGGAACACTGAAGCTTTCTTT
NA,NA,TRBJ1-1,TRBV6-5,CASKRGTEAFF,TGTGCCAGCAAGAGAGGCACTGAAGCTTTCTTT
NA,NA,TRBJ1-6,TRBV6-5,CASSYGSLGASPLHF,TGTGCCAGCAGTTACGGATCCCTAGGGGCCTCACCCCTCCACTTT
TRBD2,NA,TRBJ2-5,TRBV7-2,CASSFKAGAGPYF,TGTGCCAGCAGCTTCAAAGCGGGGGCCGGGCCCTACTTC
NA,NA,TRBJ2-7,TRBV7-9,CASSLAGTDSYEQYF,TGTGCCAGCAGCTTAGCTGGGACTGATTCCTACGAGCAGTACTTC
TRBD1,NA,TRBJ1-4,TRBV3-1/TRBV3-2,CASSQGRGRKKLFF,TGTGCCAGCAGCCAAGGCAGGGGGCGGAAAAAACTGTTTTTT
NA,NA,TRBJ1-1,TRBV7-2,CASSSGPPGNTEAFF,TGTGCCAGCAGCTCAGGGCCCCCAGGGAACACTGAAGCTTTCTTT
TRBD1,NA,TRBJ2-7,TRBV19,CASSPGTVGEQYF,TGTGCCAGTAGTCCCGGGACAGTTGGCGAGCAGTACTTC
NA,NA,TRBJ1-2,TRBV29-1,CSVAALVGIRYGYTF,TGCAGCGTTGCCGCGCTTGTCGGGATACGCTATGGCTACACCTTC
TRBD2,NA,TRBJ2-2,TRBV5-1,CASSSRPGGRTGGELFF,TGCGCCAGCAGCTCTAGACCGGGCGGGAGAACGGGCGGGGAGCTGTTTTTT
NA,NA,TRBJ2-3,TRBV7-8,CASSTPGRDTQYF,TGTGCCAGCAGCACCCCCGGCAGGGATACGCAGTATTTT
NA,NA,TRBJ2-7,TRBV19,CASSIQGGTYEQYF,TGTGCCAGTAGTATCCAGGGCGGGACTTACGAGCAGTACTTC
TRBD2,NA,TRBJ2-1,TRBV29-1,CSVELGPGTTYNEQFF,TGCAGCGTTGAGTTAGGGCCCGGGACTACGTACAATGAGCAGTTCTTC
NA,NA,TRBJ2-2,TRBV6-2/TRBV6-3,CASSYTVGGGGTGELFF,TGTGCCAGCAGTTACACGGTCGGGGGAGGTGGCACCGGGGAGCTGTTTTTT
TRBD1,few,TRBJ2-7,TRBV29-1,CSVRQGSYEQYF,TGCAGCGTCCGACAGGGTTCCTACGAGCAGTACTTC
NA,NA,TRBJ1-5,TRBV20-1,CSASFNPGVNNQPQHF,TGCAGTGCTAGTTTCAATCCAGGGGTGAACAATCAGCCCCAGCATTTT
NA,NA,TRBJ1-4,TRBV28,CASSLTGLANEKLFF,TGTGCCAGCAGTCTCACGGGTCTAGCTAATGAAAAACTGTTTTTT
TRBD1,once,TRBJ2-7,TRBV28,CASITSRDSPYEQYF,TGTGCCAGCATCACCTCCCGGGACAGTCCCTACGAGCAGTACTTC
NA,NA,TRBJ1-6,TRBV5-4,CASSLSGSANSPLHF,TGTGCCAGCAGCTTGTCCGGGTCCGCGAATTCACCCCTCCACTTT
NA,NA,TRBJ2-5,TRBV7-3,CASSLNGGGETQYF,TGTGCCAGCAGCTTAAATGGGGGCGGAGAGACCCAGTACTTC
NA,NA,TRBJ2-2,TRBV15,CATSRGSGVMIGELFF,TGTGCCACCAGTCGGGGGTCGGGAGTCATGATCGGGGAGCTGTTTTTT
NA,NA,TRBJ1-2,TRBV15,CATSRGGTAYGYTF,TGTGCCACCAGCAGAGGCGGGACGGCCTATGGCTACACCTTC
NA,NA,TRBJ2-2,TRBV2,CASSLQSNTGELFF,TGTGCCAGCAGCCTACAGAGTAACACCGGGGAGCTGTTTTTT
NA,NA,TRBJ1-4,TRBV28,CASYTVGANEKLFF,TGTGCCAGCTATACGGTCGGAGCTAATGAAAAACTGTTTTTT
NA,few,TRBJ2-5,TRBV5-1,CASSFTFSETQYF,TGCGCCAGCAGCTTCACTTTTTCCGAGACCCAGTACTTC
TRBD2,NA,TRBJ2-3,TRBV5-1,CASSPGLDLVADTQYF,TGCGCCAGCAGCCCGGGACTAGATCTAGTTGCAGATACGCAGTATTTT
TRBD2,NA,TRBJ2-7,TRBV27,CASSLTVRAERGEQYF,TGTGCCAGCAGTTTGACCGTCCGGGCCGAGCGGGGGGAGCAGTACTTC
NA,NA,TRBJ2-3,TRBV7-3,CASSYSSSSTDTQYF,TGTGCCAGCAGCTATAGCAGTTCTAGCACAGATACGCAGTATTTT
NA,once,TRBJ1-2,TRBV10-3,CAISEGRAQDYGYTF,TGTGCCATCAGTGAGGGGAGGGCGCAGGACTATGGCTACACCTTC
NA,NA,TRBJ1-1,TRBV11-3,CASSLRGNTEAFF,TGTGCCAGCAGCTTACGGGGGAACACTGAAGCTTTCTTT
NA,NA,TRBJ1-2,TRBV2,CASSEASADYGYTF,TGTGCCAGCAGTGAAGCTTCGGCGGACTATGGCTACACCTTC
NA,once,TRBJ1-2,TRBV21-1,CASSKGVEAGTGEDGYTF,TGTGCCAGCAGCAAAGGGGTAGAGGCCGGGACAGGGGAAGATGGCTACACCTTC
TRBD1,once,TRBJ1-2,TRBV5-1,CASSRRQGGYGYTF,TGCGCCAGCAGCCGCCGACAGGGCGGCTATGGCTACACCTTC
NA,once,TRBJ1-4,TRBV12-3/TRBV12-4,CASSLAGNEKLFF,TGTGCCAGCTCCCTGGCGGGTAATGAAAAACTGTTTTTT
TRBD1,NA,TRBJ2-7,TRBV6-5,CASSLGDSTYEQYF,TGTGCCAGCAGTCTAGGGGACAGCACCTACGAGCAGTACTTC
TRBD1,once,TRBJ2-1,TRBV5-1,CASSLGQGANEQFF,TGCGCCAGCAGCTTGGGACAGGGGGCGAATGAGCAGTTCTTC
TRBD2,NA,TRBJ2-7,TRBV4-3,CASSQGSGGASYEQYF,TGCGCCAGCAGCCAAGGTAGCGGGGGGGCCTCCTACGAGCAGTACTTC
NA,NA,TRBJ1-2,TRBV5-4,CASSLDYFGYTF,TGTGCCAGCAGCTTGGACTATTTTGGCTACACCTTC